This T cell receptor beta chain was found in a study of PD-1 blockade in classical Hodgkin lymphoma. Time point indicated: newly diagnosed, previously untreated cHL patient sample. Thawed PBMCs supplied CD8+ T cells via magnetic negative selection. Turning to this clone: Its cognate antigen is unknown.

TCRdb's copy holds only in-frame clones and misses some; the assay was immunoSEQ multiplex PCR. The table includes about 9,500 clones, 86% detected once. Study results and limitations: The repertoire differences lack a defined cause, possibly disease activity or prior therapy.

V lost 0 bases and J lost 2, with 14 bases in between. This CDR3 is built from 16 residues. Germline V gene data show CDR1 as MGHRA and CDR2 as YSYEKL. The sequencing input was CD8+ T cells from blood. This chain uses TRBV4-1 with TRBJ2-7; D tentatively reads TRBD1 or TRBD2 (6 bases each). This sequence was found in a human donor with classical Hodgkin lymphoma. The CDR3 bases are TGCGCCAGCAGCCAAGAAGGGGGGACCCGCACCTACGAGCAGTACTTC. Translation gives CASSQEGGTRTYEQYF.